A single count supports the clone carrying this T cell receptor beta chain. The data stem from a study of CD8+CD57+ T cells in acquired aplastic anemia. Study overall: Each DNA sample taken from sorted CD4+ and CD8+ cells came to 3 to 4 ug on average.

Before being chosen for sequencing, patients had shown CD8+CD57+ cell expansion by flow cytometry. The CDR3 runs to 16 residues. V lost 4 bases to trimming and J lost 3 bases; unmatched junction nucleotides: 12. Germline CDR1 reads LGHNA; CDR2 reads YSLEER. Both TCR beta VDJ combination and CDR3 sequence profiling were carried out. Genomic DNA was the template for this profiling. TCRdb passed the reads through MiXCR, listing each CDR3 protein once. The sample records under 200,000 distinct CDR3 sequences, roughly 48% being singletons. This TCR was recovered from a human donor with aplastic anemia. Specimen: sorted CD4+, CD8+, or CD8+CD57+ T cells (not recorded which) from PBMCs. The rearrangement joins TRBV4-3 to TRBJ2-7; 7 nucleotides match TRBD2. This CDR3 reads CASSRDLVRDYYEQYF. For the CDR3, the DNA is TGCGCCAGCAGCCGAGATTTAGTGAGGGACTACTACGAGCAGTACTTC.